This T cell receptor (beta chain) was documented in a study of naive and memory T cell subsets. Findings of the study overall: TCR counts from RNA may reflect activation-linked expression changes. Over 95% of naive TCR sequences appeared only once after error correction, unlike memory subsets. From naive to CM, EM and EMRA, diversity decreased and Gini increased.

Two oligonucleotides, mixed equimolar, formed the beta constant-region primer covering TRBC1 and TRBC2. TCRdb reprocessed the UMI-ligation and nested PCR reads with MiXCR, giving one entry per CDR3 protein. The repertoire includes 150,000 or so distinct CDR3 sequences, 17% of them detected once, and roughly 0.13% sits in the top ten. V was cut by 1 base and J by 6 bases, with 13 bases left in between. This CDR3 has 13 amino acids. Germline values: CDR1 GTSNPN, CDR2 SVGIG (reference sequence). Comments on this clonotype: Antigen specificity is unknown.

This clonotype was obtained from a human donor in good health. The chain uses TRBV30 and TRBJ2-7, with TRBD1 as a possible D gene (6 bases). The source material was naive CD4+ T cells from blood. The CDR3 sequence is CAWSGQTGTEQYF. The DNA for the CDR3 is TGTGCCTGGAGTGGCCAAACAGGGACCGAGCAGTACTTC.